The rows below give T cell receptor beta chains drawn from one sample of a study of human T cells and chemical hapten exposure. One entry per CDR3 protein, called by TCRdb with MiXCR from the RACE reads. The table records about 82,000 distinct CDR3 sequences, 13% of them present only once. Sequences were derived from whole blood, sampled in connection with sensitization to the hapten diphenylcyclopropenone (DPC). The origin of the receptors is a woman between 50 and 59 years old with alopecia areata. Some clones in this sample may be carry-over from other donors' samples. CDR3s include the opening cysteine and the closing phenylalanine or tryptophan. The order of the fields is J gene, V gene, clone size, D gene, CDR3 DNA, CDR3 protein. A D gene is named only where the DNA matches it firmly. Size tells how often a clone was seen (once, few, many) or the class of an expanded clone, and some rows leave it out.

>TRBJ1-2|TRBV5-4|-|-
TGTGCCAGCAGCTTGATGGGGGGCGCGGATGGCTACACCTTC
CASSLMGGADGYTF
>TRBJ2-7|TRBV11-1|-|-
TGTGCCAGCAGCTTTAGTAGTCGCGAGCAGTACTTC
CASSFSSREQYF
>TRBJ1-2|TRBV29-1|few|-
TGCAGCGTTGAAGGGGGGCCAGGACCGCAATCCAACTATGGCTACACCTTC
CSVEGGPGPQSNYGYTF
>TRBJ1-1|TRBV5-4|few|-
TGTGCCAGCAGCTTGGGGGCCGCGCGCTCCTCGGGCACTGAAGCTTTCTTT
CASSLGAARSSGTEAFF
>TRBJ1-5|TRBV6-5|few|-
TGTGCCACCGGGGCCGGGGGGGCCCAGCATTTT
CATGAGGAQHF
>TRBJ2-1|TRBV5-5|few|TRBD2
TGTGCCAGCAGCTTAGGACTAGCGATCTCCTACAATGAGCAGTTCTTC
CASSLGLAISYNEQFF
>TRBJ2-1|TRBV5-1|few|TRBD2
TGCGCCAGCGCCCTAGCGGGAGATTATATCGATGAGCAGTTCTTC
CASALAGDYIDEQFF
>TRBJ2-3|TRBV30|many|-
TGTGCCTGGAGAAGGGCCAGCACAGATACGCAGTATTTT
CAWRRASTDTQYF
>TRBJ1-2|TRBV11-2|few|-
TGTGCCAGCAGCTTAGTCGGGAGCTATGGCTACACCTTC
CASSLVGSYGYTF
>TRBJ2-4|TRBV3-1|-|-
TGTGCCAGCAGCCAAGATCGGAACATTCAGTACTTC
CASSQDRNIQYF
>TRBJ2-3|TRBV20-1|many|-
TGCAGTGCAGACGCTCGCACAGATACGCAGTATTTT
CSADARTDTQYF
>TRBJ1-6|TRBV29-1|many|-
TGCAGCGCTCGGACCTCGCCGAATTCACCCCTCCACTTT
CSARTSPNSPLHF
>TRBJ1-5|TRBV7-9|-|-
TGTGCCAGCAGCTCCCCGGGGAGTAATCAGCCCCAGCATTTT
CASSSPGSNQPQHF
>TRBJ2-7|TRBV6-6|few|TRBD2
TGTGCCAGCGGTCGAAGCGGGAGTAACTACGAGCAGTACTTC
CASGRSGSNYEQYF
>TRBJ1-4|TRBV19|few|-
TGTGCCAGTAAACAGGGACCGACAACTAATGAAAAACTGTTTTTT
CASKQGPTTNEKLFF